A single sample gave rise to the 7 T cell receptor beta chains below, sequenced in a study of glioma-infiltrating T cells after dendritic cell vaccination. Produced via immunoSEQ multiplex PCR; TCRdb's table is partial and in-frame only. This table has 65,000 to 80,000 clones, around 90% appearing once. Regarding time point: after dendritic cell vaccination, including at tumor progression/relapse. This specimen consisted of blood, obtained after dendritic cell vaccination. These receptors were obtained from a human donor with glioblastoma.

The genes are TRBV7-9 and TRBJ2-2; 7 bases match TRBD2. The CDR3 is 15 amino acids. The ends lost 4 bases at V and 5 bases at J; junction bases unmatched: 7. Germline V gene lookup returns CDR1 SEHNR and CDR2 FQNEAQ (reference sequence). The CDR3 sequence is CASSSAGEVTGELFF. DNA of the CDR3: TGTGCCAGCAGCTCGGCGGGAGAGGTTACCGGGGAGCTGTTTTTT. Full variable domain (outside the CDR3, taken from reference TRBV7-9 and TRBJ2-2): DTGVSQNPRHKITKRGQNVTFRCDPISEHNRLYWYRQTLGQGPEFLTYFQNEAQLEKSRLLSDRFSAERPKGSFSTLEIQRTEQGDSAMYLCASSSAGEVTGELFFGEGSRLTVL.

The chain employs TRBV6-5 and TRBJ1-2; D is unclear. CDR1 MNHEY and CDR2 SVGAGI come from the germline V gene. Trimming cost V 6 bases and J 0 bases, with 8 bases left between them. The CDR3 runs 13 residues. CDR3 in amino acids: CASRVGANYGYTF. As DNA, the CDR3 is TGTGCCAGCAGAGTCGGGGCTAACTATGGCTACACCTTC.

V usage is TRBV19 and J usage is TRBJ1-5; 8 bases are shared with TRBD1. This CDR3 comprises 15 residues. Per the germline V gene, CDR1 is LNHDA and CDR2 is SQIVND (reference sequence). The junction had 4 bases not matched to a gene; V was cut back by 6 bases and J by 0 bases. The CDR3 loop reads CASRTGAGSNQPQHF. In nucleotides, the CDR3 is TGTGCCAGTAGGACAGGGGCTGGTAGCAATCAGCCCCAGCATTTT. The entire variable domain, with the rest obtained from reference TRBV19 and TRBJ1-5, is as follows: DGGITQSPKYLFRKEGQNVTLSCEQNLNHDAMYWYRQDPGQGLRLIYYSQIVNDFQKGDIAEGYSVSREKKESFPLTVTSAQKNPTAFYLCASRTGAGSNQPQHFGDGTRLSIL.

A single count supports this clone. J is TRBJ1-6 and V is TRBV9; D possibly corresponds to TRBD1 (5 bases). The CDR3 is 14 amino acids. CDR1 and CDR2 (germline): SGDLS, YYNGEE. The V end was cut by 0 bases, the J end by 10 bases, with 11 bases between. This CDR3 reads CASSVGQSASPLHF. CDR3 nucleotide sequence: TGTGCCAGCAGCGTAGGACAGTCCGCGTCACCCCTCCACTTT.

This clone was seen just once. The chain employs TRBV6-5 and TRBJ1-1; 7 bases line up with TRBD1. The CDR3 has 14 residues. In germline, CDR1 is MNHEY, CDR2 SVGAGI. J gave up 2 bases and V 7 bases, and 7 bases lay outside the gene matches. The CDR3, as DNA: TGTGCCAGCAATCCGGGACAGATAAACACTGAAGCTTTCTTT. Translating gives CASNPGQINTEAFF.

The chain recombines TRBV5-1 with TRBJ2-3; D possibly corresponds to TRBD2 (6 bases). Germline values: CDR1 SGHRS, CDR2 YFSETQ. The V end lost 6 bases, the J end lost 1 base, and 15 bases lay between the germline ends. The CDR3 consists of 15 residues. The CDR3 region is CASTPNGGGTDTQYF. As DNA, the CDR3 is TGCGCCAGCACCCCTAACGGCGGGGGCACAGATACGCAGTATTTT.

The V gene is TRBV18, the J gene TRBJ2-1; 14 bases align to TRBD2. CDR1 is KGHSH and CDR2 is LQKENI in the germline V gene. The CDR3 covers 16 residues. The V segment lost 3 bases and the J segment 3 bases; nucleotides outside the gene matches: 1. Here the CDR3 reads CASSPGTSGSYNEQFF. The CDR3 DNA is TGTGCCAGCTCACCTGGGACTAGCGGGAGCTACAATGAGCAGTTCTTC.